These 13 T cell receptor beta chains were sequenced from one sample in a study of beta chain features in type 1 diabetes. Since all of the isolated RNA was reverse transcribed, expressed TCRB transcripts were what got sequenced. Data came from immunoSEQ multiplex PCR; TCRdb stores just in-frame clones and leaves some out. The sample lists more than 150,000 clones, over 7.5% occurring once. Sequencing was done on a sample of central memory CD4+ T cells from blood. These receptors were taken from a woman younger than 30 in good health.

Regarding this clone: The sample has other DNA sequences that encode this CDR3 too. V is TRBV7-2 and J is TRBJ1-2; tentatively, D is TRBD1 (6 bases). V lost 5 bases and J lost 2, with 9 bases in between. The CDR3 is 13 residues long. CDR1 and CDR2 (germline): SGHTA, FQGNSA. CDR3 sequence: CASSVGQNYGYTF. The DNA for the CDR3 is TGTGCCAGCAGCGTAGGACAGAACTATGGCTACACCTTC.

This chain joins TRBV6-5 and TRBJ1-6; 8 nucleotides align to TRBD1. Per the germline V gene, CDR1 is MNHEY and CDR2 is SVGAGI. V lost 0 bases to trimming and J lost 6 bases; unmatched junction nucleotides: 4. The CDR3 covers 16 residues. This CDR3 is CASSYSQGASNSPLHF. The CDR3 DNA reads as TGTGCCAGCAGTTACTCCCAGGGGGCTAGTAATTCACCCCTCCACTTT.

CDR3 residues: CASSSLGGEGYTF. Here the CDR3 DNA reads TGTGCCAGCAGCTCATTAGGGGGCGAGGGCTACACCTTC. This chain uses TRBV7-9 with TRBJ1-2; 7 nucleotides agree with TRBD1. The CDR3 length is 13 residues. Germline CDR1 is SEHNR and CDR2 is FQNEAQ (reference sequence). The J segment lost 8 bases and the V segment lost 4 bases, leaving 7 bases of the junction unmatched.

This clone was seen a handful of times. The junction and the germline gene differ at one end; a read error may be behind it. This chain uses TRBV4-3 with TRBJ2-1; tentative D call: TRBD1 (6 bases). Germline V gives CDR1 LGHNA, CDR2 YSLEER. The CDR3 runs to 14 residues. The CDR3 DNA reads TGCGCCAGCAGCCAAGATCAAGGGGGTAGGGAGCGGTTCTTC. Protein: CASSQDQGGRERFF.

This clone was counted between two and nine times. The chain links TRBV6-6 to TRBJ2-1, with 8 bases identical to TRBD2. Germline-derived CDR1 and CDR2 are MNHNY and SVGAGI (reference sequence). V gave up 2 bases and J gave up 5 bases; unmatched junction bases: 5. CDR3 length: 15 residues. The CDR3 spells CASSYGLAGDNEQFF. The CDR3 DNA follows: TGTGCCAGCAGTTACGGGCTAGCGGGTGACAATGAGCAGTTCTTC.

J is TRBJ2-1 and V is TRBV5-1; D is possibly TRBD1 (5 bases). The CDR3 is 13 residues long. Germline assignment: CDR1 SGHRS and CDR2 YFSETQ. The V and J ends lost 4 bases and 7 bases respectively, with 12 bases between them. CDR3 residues: CASSPRDPNEQFF. The DNA of the CDR3 is TGCGCCAGCAGCCCCAGGGATCCGAATGAGCAGTTCTTC.

This clone was observed at least ten times. This chain uses TRBV29-1 with TRBJ2-1; TRBD2 agrees at 8 bases. CDR1 is SQVTM and CDR2 is ANQGSEA in the germline V gene. V shed 6 bases and J 10 bases; nucleotides not matched to a gene: 14. There are 14 residues in the CDR3. The CDR3 DNA is TGCAGCGTAGACAGAGGAAGCCTAGCGGGCGAGCAGTTCTTC. It encodes CSVDRGSLAGEQFF.

This clone was counted between two and nine times. The gene calls are TRBV5-4 and TRBJ2-2; the match to TRBD2 covers 9 bases. V lost 2 bases, J lost 1 base, and 6 bases stayed unmatched. Germline V gene sequence: CDR1 SGHNT, CDR2 YYREEE (reference sequence). The CDR3 runs to 17 residues. CDR3 DNA sequence: TGTGCCAGCAGCTTTAAAAGGACTAGCGAGAACACCGGGGAGCTGTTTTTT. Protein sequence: CASSFKRTSENTGELFF.

The chain couples TRBV18 to TRBJ2-5, with a possible D match to TRBD1 (6 bases). The J call may be faulty, since TRBJ2-7 better matches the DNA end. This CDR3 comprises 16 residues. Per the germline V gene, CDR1 is KGHSH and CDR2 is LQKENI. The chain's CDR3 is CASSPASQQGKGEQYF. The CDR3 region has the DNA TGTGCCAGCTCGCCCGCGTCCCAGCAGGGGAAGGGCGAGCAGTACTTC.

The V and J genes are TRBV4-1 and TRBJ1-2; a possible D gene is TRBD1 (6 bases). CDR1 is MGHRA and CDR2 is YSYEKL in the germline V gene. The CDR3 spans 17 residues. V lost 4 bases and J lost 2, with 20 bases in between. CDR3 nucleotides: TGCGCCAGCAGCCGGGAAGCAGGACAGACGATCAACTATGGCTACACCTTC. Its translation: CASSREAGQTINYGYTF.

The J gene is TRBJ2-1, the V gene TRBV4-1; 11 bases agree with TRBD1. V gave up 0 bases and J gave up 14 bases; unmatched junction bases: 3. This CDR3 contains 13 residues. The germline CDR1 and CDR2 sequences are MGHRA and YSYEKL. The CDR3 loop is CASSQEGTGGKFF. CDR3 nucleotide sequence: TGCGCCAGCAGCCAAGAAGGGACAGGGGGTAAGTTCTTC.

A few counts support this clone. The CDR3 coding sequence is TGCGCCAGCAGCCAATCCTATTCCGACGAGCAGTACTTC. It encodes CASSQSYSDEQYF. The rearrangement joins TRBV4-1 to TRBJ2-7, with D unresolved. V was trimmed by 2 bases and J by 5 bases, leaving 10 bases between them. This CDR3 is 13 amino acids long. Germline V gene data show CDR1 as MGHRA and CDR2 as YSYEKL.

The V and J genes are TRBV9 and TRBJ2-2, with a possible D match to TRBD1 (6 bases). Deletions cut 0 bases from V and 6 bases from J, with 12 bases between. This CDR3 region has 15 residues. CDR1 is SGDLS, CDR2 YYNGEE, per germline. CDR3 nucleotide sequence: TGTGCCAGCAGCGTAGACCCCACAGGGCCCGGGGAGCTGTTTTTT. Amino acids: CASSVDPTGPGELFF.